This TCR beta chain was retrieved from a study of molecular identifiers for immune sequencing clone quantification. On the study more broadly: In replicates, RNA from approximately 22,000 or 94,000 naive CD8 cells was split five ways, four sequenced.

This clonotype was picked up many times. What it binds is unknown. The CDR3 is 13 residues long. Trimming cost V 8 bases and J 6 bases; bases outside gene matches: 6. Study results and limitations: Spiked Jurkat TCR RNA originating from one cell could reportedly be identified amid some 950,000 naive cells.

The CD8+CD4-CCR7+CD45RA+ phenotype defined the sorted naive CD8 T cells. Previously described methods and listed TCR primers were employed for the bulk TCR libraries. TCRdb analysed the PCR reads with MiXCR anew, one entry per CDR3 protein. The profile shows around 40,000 distinct CDR3 sequences, less than 20% of them singletons. The V gene is TRBV12-3 or TRBV12-4, the J gene TRBJ2-1, with 8 positions matching TRBD2. The sequenced sample consisted of naive CD8+ T cells from blood, with Jurkat cell RNA spiked in. Stated subset: FACS-sorted CD8+CD4-CCR7+CD45RA+ naive T cells. This TCR was sampled from a human donor in good health. Some libraries in this study had Jurkat cell RNA spiked in. CDR3 nucleotides: TGTGCCAGCGGGACGGGAGGGGGCAATGAGCAGTTCTTC. Translated, it gives CASGTGGGNEQFF.